This is a list of T cell receptor beta chains from one sample in a study of cytomegalovirus exposure and HLA in healthy donors. This table comes from immunoSEQ multiplex PCR, and its TCRdb copy is limited to in-frame clones, with some not included. The table includes approximately 190,000 clones, more than 80% detected once. Input material: PBMCs. These TCRs come from a woman aged 45-59 years in good health and CMV-seropositive. Each CDR3 is given with its conserved first and last residue. The order of the fields is CDR3 length, V gene, J gene, CDR3 protein.

16	TRBV19	TRBJ2-3	CASRLAGGPSTDTQYF
20	TRBV4-1	TRBJ2-2	CASSQDLKGGRRVRTGELFF
12	TRBV28	TRBJ1-2	CASSFGAVGYTF
15	TRBV4-3	TRBJ1-6	CASSLRQGSNSPLHF
15	TRBV10-3	TRBJ2-7	CAISDSAGATYEQYF
14	TRBV28	TRBJ1-4	CASSATGANEKLFF
18	TRBV29-1	TRBJ1-2	CSVEDLNLVENPHYGYTF
15	TRBV5-1	TRBJ2-2	CASSRLAGETGELFF
14	TRBV9	TRBJ2-7	CASSYSDRGHEQYF
16	TRBV9	TRBJ2-5	CASSALSGGAVETQYF
14	TRBV6-1	TRBJ1-5	CASSESGGSQPQHF
15	TRBV19	TRBJ2-3	CASSIGGQGPDTQYF
13	TRBV5-1	TRBJ1-2	CASSAGTDDGYTF
12	TRBV29-1	TRBJ2-5	CSVESGVETQYF
14	TRBV5-6	TRBJ1-6	CASSLRGLISPLHF
15	TRBV9	TRBJ2-3	CASSPALGRGDTQYF
16	TRBV5-1	TRBJ2-5	CASSSGGGQGWETQYF
17	TRBV11-1	TRBJ2-7	CASSFSPVPDGSYEQYF
15	TRBV2	TRBJ2-2	CASSDQQGGTGELFF
14	TRBV2	TRBJ2-5	CASRLGTSKEAQYF
15	TRBV6-6	TRBJ2-7	CASSYRDRGPYEQYF
13	TRBV30	TRBJ2-5	CAWSVGVGETQYF
15	TRBV12-2	TRBJ2-7	CASRLPGTGVEEQYF
15	TRBV19	TRBJ2-2	CASSTGGGGTGELFF
15	TRBV7-9	TRBJ1-5	CASSLGQGSNQPQHF
14	TRBV6-1	TRBJ2-3	CATLRPVLTDTQYF
15	TRBV5-4	TRBJ2-7	CASSVGGGPSYEQYF
14	TRBV27	TRBJ2-3	CASSLQGGPDTQYF
15	TRBV19	TRBJ1-4	CASTQGGARNEKLFF
10	TRBV27	TRBJ1-1	CATTRTEAFF
15	TRBV29-1	TRBJ1-6	CSPRGQGSYNSPLHF
13	TRBV11-2	TRBJ1-5	CASSFGALQPQHF
17	TRBV18	TRBJ2-1	CASSPPRGDSSYNEQFF
16	TRBV30	TRBJ1-3	CAWSAREGYSGNTIYF
15	TRBV9	TRBJ2-7	CASSAGTGIHYEQYF
18	TRBV7-9	TRBJ2-3	CSSSLPTGLTVSTDTQYF
16	TRBV7-2	TRBJ2-3	CASSLFGGLTSDTQYF
16	TRBV4-2	TRBJ2-3	CASSPLLAGNIDTQYF
14	TRBV29-1	TRBJ1-1	CSVRDRAGDTEAFF
16	TRBV28	TRBJ2-5	CASSPPGLRLGETQYF
16	TRBV19	TRBJ1-4	CASRGTGRTLNEKLFF
15	TRBV5-6	NA	CASSYRDRALYEQYF
16	TRBV7-9	TRBJ2-2	CASSLDDYTNTGELFF
17	TRBV28	TRBJ1-1	CASSPLGTGLSSTEAFF
14	TRBV30	TRBJ1-6	CAWSGDRGLAPLHF
13	TRBV9	TRBJ2-7	CASSAGHNYEQYF
11	TRBV6-1	TRBJ2-7	CATRTEYEQYF
14	TRBV5-1	TRBJ2-5	CASSLNFGGQTQYF
15	TRBV18	TRBJ2-1	CASSPTGTDYNEQFF
15	TRBV6-5	TRBJ2-5	CASSYGLAGEETQYF
14	TRBV7-3	TRBJ2-1	CASSLNLWSNEQFF
13	TRBV18	TRBJ1-1	CASSPIRDTEAFF
14	TRBV6-6	TRBJ2-5	CASSYFAGPETQYF
16	TRBV11-2	TRBJ1-6	CASSPPGAGANSPLHF
15	TRBV11-1	TRBJ2-3	CASSLRWGGTDTQYF